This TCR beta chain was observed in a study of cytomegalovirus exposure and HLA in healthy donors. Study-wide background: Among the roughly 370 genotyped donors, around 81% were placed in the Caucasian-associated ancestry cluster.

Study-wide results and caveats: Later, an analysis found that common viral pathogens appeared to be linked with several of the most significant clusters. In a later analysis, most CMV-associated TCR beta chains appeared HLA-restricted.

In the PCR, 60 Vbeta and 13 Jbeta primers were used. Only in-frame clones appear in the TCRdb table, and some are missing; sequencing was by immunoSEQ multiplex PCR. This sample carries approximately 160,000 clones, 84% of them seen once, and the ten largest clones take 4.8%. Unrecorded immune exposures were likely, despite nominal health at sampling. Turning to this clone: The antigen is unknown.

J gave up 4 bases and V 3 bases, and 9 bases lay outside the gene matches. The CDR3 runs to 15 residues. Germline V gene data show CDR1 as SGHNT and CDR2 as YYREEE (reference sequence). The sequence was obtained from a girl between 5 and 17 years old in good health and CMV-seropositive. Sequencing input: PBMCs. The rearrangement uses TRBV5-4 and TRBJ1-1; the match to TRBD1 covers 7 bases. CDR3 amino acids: CASSSLDRLGTEAFF. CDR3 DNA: TGTGCCAGCAGCTCATTGGACAGGTTGGGCACTGAAGCTTTCTTT.